Given below is one T cell receptor beta chain in context. Its target is unknown. The CDR3 contains 10 residues. CDR1 SEHNR and CDR2 FQNEAQ come from the germline V gene (reference sequence). V lost 2 bases to trimming and J lost 8 bases, with 3 bases between them. Employing constant-segment primers, 5'RACE generated TCR alpha and TCR beta cDNA libraries bearing sample barcodes and UMIs. TCRdb passed the 5' RACE reads through MiXCR, listing each CDR3 protein once. The sample has 100,000 to 120,000 distinct CDR3 sequences, roughly a sixth seen once. The data derive from a study of T-cell memory formation after mild COVID-19. Study information: Among the donors, TCR clusters were largely specific to each donor.

Points from the study as a whole: Clones contracting across day 15 to 85 had a balanced CD4/CD8 profile; later expanding clones leaned CD4+. Pre-infection memory held some responding clones, suggesting pre-existing cross-reactive T cells responded.

The clonotype comes from a man aged 18 to 30 who had mild COVID-19 (a few samples of this study predate the infection). Cell type and time point are not known. J is TRBJ1-1 and V is TRBV7-9, with D unresolved. The specimen was PBMCs or a T cell subset sorted from them (not recorded which). CDR3 amino acids: CASSLLEAFF. CDR3 DNA sequence: TGTGCCAGCAGCTTACTAGAAGCTTTCTTT.